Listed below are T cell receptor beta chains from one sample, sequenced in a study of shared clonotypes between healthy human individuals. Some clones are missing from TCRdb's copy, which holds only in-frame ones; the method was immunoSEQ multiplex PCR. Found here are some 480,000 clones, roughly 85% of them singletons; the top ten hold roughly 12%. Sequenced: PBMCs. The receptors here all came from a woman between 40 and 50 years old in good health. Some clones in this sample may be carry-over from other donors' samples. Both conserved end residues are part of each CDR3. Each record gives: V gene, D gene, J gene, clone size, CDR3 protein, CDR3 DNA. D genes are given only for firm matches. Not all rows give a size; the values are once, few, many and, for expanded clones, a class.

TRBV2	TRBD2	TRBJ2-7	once	CASTKQVLRSSGAGGYEQYF	TGTGCCAGCACAAAACAAGTTCTTAGGTCTAGCGGTGCCGGGGGCTACGAGCAGTACTTC
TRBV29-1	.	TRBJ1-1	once	CSAFIGAPEAFF	TGCAGCGCCTTTATAGGGGCCCCAGAAGCTTTCTTT
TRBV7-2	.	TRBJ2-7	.	CASSYDWAYEQYF	TGTGCCAGCAGCTACGACTGGGCCTACGAGCAGTACTTC
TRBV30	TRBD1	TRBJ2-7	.	CAWVRDRPYEQYF	TGTGCCTGGGTCCGGGACAGACCCTACGAGCAGTACTTC
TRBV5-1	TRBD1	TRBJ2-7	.	CASSTVPTGVEQYF	TGCGCCAGCAGCACCGTACCGACAGGGGTCGAGCAGTACTTC
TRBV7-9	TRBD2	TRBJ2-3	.	CASSLTPGLADTDTQYF	TGTGCCAGCAGCTTAACACCGGGACTAGCGGACACAGATACGCAGTATTTT
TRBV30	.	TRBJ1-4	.	CAWSSRSGEKLFF	TGTGCCTGGAGTTCCCGGAGTGGGGAAAAACTGTTTTTT
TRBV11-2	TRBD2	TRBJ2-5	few	CASGRGPQETQYF	TGTGCCAGCGGGAGGGGCCCTCAAGAGACCCAGTACTTC
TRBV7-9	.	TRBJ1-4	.	CASSREGKPNEKLFF	TGTGCCAGCAGCAGAGAGGGGAAGCCTAATGAAAAACTGTTTTTT
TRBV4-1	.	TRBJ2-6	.	CASSQDRVDSPGANVLTF	TGCGCCAGCAGCCAAGATAGGGTAGATTCGCCCGGGGCCAACGTCCTGACTTTC
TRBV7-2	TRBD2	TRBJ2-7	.	CASSLRGAYEQYF	TGTGCCAGCAGCTTACGGGGGGCCTACGAGCAGTACTTC
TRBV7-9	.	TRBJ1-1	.	CASSLSGNTEAFF	TGTGCCAGCAGCTTGTCAGGGAACACTGAAGCTTTCTTT